The 20 T cell receptor beta chains presented below share a single source sample, sequenced in a study of neurological immune-mediated disorders. TCRdb reanalysed the 5' RACE reads using MiXCR and keeps one entry per CDR3 protein. This sample has about 50,000 distinct CDR3 sequences, with 3% to 3.5% found just once. What was sequenced was PBMCs. These receptors all stem from a man aged 40-50 years with multiple sclerosis.

This clonotype has at least ten counts. One junction end does not reproduce the germline sequence, and a read error may be involved. CDR3 DNA sequence: TGCGCCAGCGGCGAACCGGGACAGCCAGTCAACTTT. Its protein is CASGEPGQPVNF. This chain uses TRBV5-1 with TRBJ1-6; 7 bases match TRBD1. The CDR3 extends over 12 amino acids. Germline V gene sequence: CDR1 SGHRS, CDR2 YFSETQ.

This clonotype has at least ten counts. The chain combines TRBV3-1 with TRBJ2-3, with D unresolved. Germline V gene sequence: CDR1 LGHDT, CDR2 YNNKEL (reference sequence). This CDR3 spans 13 amino acids. V was pared by 4 bases and J by 14 bases, with 19 bases between. CDR3 residues: CASSLSVPSRVYF. CDR3 sequence (DNA): TGTGCCAGCAGCCTCAGCGTTCCGTCCCGCGTGTATTTT.

This clonotype was observed many times. The genes are TRBV11-2 and TRBJ2-2; 9 positions agree with TRBD2. Germline CDR1 reads SGHAT; CDR2 reads FQNNGV. Trimming removed 2 bases from V and 5 bases from J; junction bases left unmatched: 9. The CDR3 has 17 amino acids. In nucleotides, the CDR3 is TGTGCCAGCAGCTTACGTCTAGGTGCGGGGGGGACCGGGGAGCTGTTTTTT. Its translation is CASSLRLGAGGTGELFF.

At least ten counts were recorded for this clonotype. The junction departs from the called germline gene at one end, perhaps through a read error. The CDR3 sequence is CASSPRVRSNQPQNF. Here the CDR3 DNA reads TGCGCCAGCAGCCCCAGGGTTAGGAGCAATCAGCCCCAGAATTTT. The chain uses TRBV4-1 and TRBJ1-5; D is perhaps TRBD1 (5 bases). The CDR3 loop spans 15 amino acids. Germline V gene lookup returns CDR1 MGHRA and CDR2 YSYEKL.

In this sample, this clonotype turned up many times. The chain recombines TRBV11-1 with TRBJ2-3; possible D gene TRBD1, 6 bases. Per germline, CDR1 SGHAT and CDR2 FQDESV (reference sequence). The CDR3 runs 12 residues. Trimming removed 5 bases at V and 5 bases at J, with 8 bases between. CDR3 residues: CASSARGDTQYF. DNA for the CDR3: TGTGCCAGCAGCGCCAGGGGAGATACGCAGTATTTT.

This clonotype was recorded many times. The CDR3 region has the DNA TGCGCCAGCAGCCAAGATCTCAGGGATGGCCAGTTCTTC. Translating gives CASSQDLRDGQFF. The V and J genes are TRBV4-1 and TRBJ2-1; the D gene is possibly TRBD1 (5 bases). The CDR3 extends over 13 amino acids. V gave up 0 bases and J gave up 13 bases, with 13 bases separating them. Germline V gives CDR1 MGHRA, CDR2 YSYEKL.

This clonotype was counted ten times or more. The V gene is TRBV11-3, the J gene TRBJ1-3, with TRBD1 matching over 9 bases. Trimming at V came to 5 bases and at J to 4 bases, leaving 6 bases not matched to a gene. This CDR3 comprises 15 residues. Germline CDR1 and CDR2: SGHNT and YENEEA. The CDR3 region has the DNA TGTGCCAGCAGCCTCTACAGGGGGCAAGGAAACACCATATATTTT. It codes for CASSLYRGQGNTIYF. Full variable domain (outside the CDR3, taken from reference TRBV11-3 and TRBJ1-3): EAGVVQSPRYKIIEKKQPVAFWCNPISGHNTLYWYLQNLGQGPELLIRYENEEAVDDSQLPKDRFSAERLKGVDSTLKIQPAELGDSAVYLCASSLYRGQGNTIYFGEGSWLTVV.

At least ten counts were recorded for this clonotype. The chain is built from TRBV5-4 and TRBJ1-1; D is undetermined. V lost 4 bases, J lost 8 bases, and 12 bases lay in between. The germline CDR1 and CDR2 sequences are SGHNT and YYREEE (reference sequence). The CDR3 sequence is 12 residues long. The CDR3 is CASSAKENEAFF. As DNA, the CDR3 is TGTGCCAGCAGCGCTAAAGAGAACGAAGCTTTCTTT.

This clonotype has a count of ten or more. V gene TRBV20-1 combines with J gene TRBJ2-7; 8 nucleotides match TRBD1. Germline V lookup: CDR1 DFQATT, CDR2 SNEGSKA (reference sequence). Losses at the gene ends were 3 bases for V and 5 bases for J; bases not matched to a gene: 9. This CDR3 comprises 14 residues. CDR3 sequence (DNA): TGCAGTGCTAGGGAACAGGGGGTTCTAAACGAGCAGTACTTC. Amino acid sequence: CSAREQGVLNEQYF.

The V call is TRBV6-5, the J call TRBJ2-2; D gene ambiguous. Germline V CDR1 and CDR2: MNHEY, SVGAGI. Deletions cut 1 base from V and 7 bases from J, with 10 bases between. This CDR3 spans 14 amino acids. The CDR3 bases are TGTGCCAGCAGTTACTTCAAGGGTGTCGGGGAGCTGTTTTTT. It translates to CASSYFKGVGELFF.

This clonotype was observed many times. CDR3 sequence (DNA): TGTGCCAGCAGTTTTAACAGCCGACTAGGAGAGACCCAGTACTTC. This translates into CASSFNSRLGETQYF. The V gene is TRBV28, the J gene TRBJ2-5; TRBD2 might be the D (6 bases). The CDR3 consists of 15 residues. Germline CDR1 and CDR2: MDHEN and SYDVKM. V was trimmed by 3 bases and J by 4 bases, leaving 15 bases between them.

This clonotype was observed many times. The V gene is TRBV20-1, the J gene TRBJ2-5; 9 positions match TRBD1. The junction had 12 bases not matched to a gene; V was cut back by 6 bases and J by 4 bases. Per germline, CDR1 DFQATT and CDR2 SNEGSKA (reference sequence). The CDR3 runs to 15 residues. Here the CDR3 DNA reads TGCAGTGCCGACCTCCGGGACAGGGTCGGAGAGACCCAGTACTTC. As protein: CSADLRDRVGETQYF.

Ten or more counts support this clonotype. For the CDR3, the DNA is TGTGCCAGTAGCATGCGGGGGGGTAAAAACATTCAGTACTTC. Residues: CASSMRGGKNIQYF. This chain uses TRBV19 with TRBJ2-4, with 9 bases aligning to TRBD2. With V trimmed by 6 bases and J by 4 bases, 4 bases remained unmatched. Germline CDR1 LNHDA, CDR2 SQIVND (reference sequence). The CDR3 contains 14 residues.

The table lists this clonotype with many counts. The CDR3 here is CSAGQEYEQYF. The CDR3 region has the DNA TGCAGCGCGGGACAGGAGTACGAGCAGTACTTC. The rearrangement uses TRBV29-1 and TRBJ2-7; 8 nucleotides agree with TRBD1. V gave up 7 bases and J gave up 4 bases; unmatched junction bases: 3. Germline lookup yields CDR1 SQVTM and CDR2 ANQGSEA. The CDR3 totals 11 residues.

Many counts were recorded for this clonotype. J is TRBJ2-5 and V is TRBV29-1; D is possibly TRBD1 (6 bases). CDR1 is SQVTM and CDR2 is ANQGSEA in the germline V gene. Deletions cut 2 bases from V and 2 bases from J, with 12 bases between. The length of the CDR3 is 14 residues. The CDR3 reads CSVEQGHRQETQYF. DNA for the CDR3: TGCAGCGTTGAACAGGGGCACAGGCAAGAGACCCAGTACTTC.

This clonotype was recorded many times. The V and J genes are TRBV12-3 or TRBV12-4 and TRBJ2-7; perhaps TRBD2 as D (6 bases). V gave up 3 bases and J gave up 0 bases, with 12 bases separating them. This CDR3 spans 15 amino acids. The CDR3 DNA is TGTGCCAGCAGTTTGGGTGTGGGACTCTCCTACGAGCAGTACTTC. Its protein is CASSLGVGLSYEQYF.

The gene calls are TRBV20-1 and TRBJ2-5; D is ambiguous. Germline CDR1 reads DFQATT; CDR2 reads SNEGSKA (reference sequence). CDR3 size: 11 residues. V dropped 6 bases and J dropped 5 bases, with 10 bases sitting between them. This chain's CDR3 is CSAGPGETQYF. DNA for the CDR3: TGCAGTGCCGGACCCGGGGAGACCCAGTACTTC.

By share, this clonotype ranks as medium-sized. This chain joins TRBV9 and TRBJ1-2, with D hard to call. This CDR3 is built from 13 residues. CDR1 SGDLS and CDR2 YYNGEE come from the germline V gene. The ends were cut back, 0 bases at V and 2 bases at J, with 5 bases in the middle. CDR3 bases: TGTGCCAGCAGCGTAGCAAAGAACTATGGCTACACCTTC. Its protein product is CASSVAKNYGYTF.

This clonotype was detected many times. J is TRBJ2-3 and V is TRBV5-6; 8 nucleotides line up with TRBD1. Looked up from germline, CDR1 is SGHDT and CDR2 is YYEEEE. The V segment lost 5 bases and the J segment 2 bases; nucleotides outside the gene matches: 4. There are 14 residues in the CDR3. For the CDR3, the DNA is TGTGCCAGCAGTTGGGGACAGGTCACAGATACGCAGTATTTT. Amino acid sequence: CASSWGQVTDTQYF.

This clonotype was observed at least ten times. Germline is not matched at one junction end, which may reflect a read error. The chain is built from TRBV7-9 and TRBJ2-7; TRBD2 matches 9 bases. This CDR3 has 12 residues. Germline CDR1 reads SEHNR; CDR2 reads FQNEAQ (reference sequence). CDR3 DNA: TGTGCCAGCAGCTTAGAGCTTGGACTAGCGCACTTC. Encoded protein: CASSLELGLAHF.